Presented here are 14 T cell receptor beta chains from one specimen sequenced in a study of T cell repertoires in cytomegalovirus infection. Their target antigens are unknown. Each CDR3 protein is one row after TCRdb ran MiXCR on the reads. The table has hundreds of thousands of distinct CDR3 sequences, more than 30% seen once. The specimen was cultured PBMCs, collected from culture after CMV antigen stimulation. All receptors derive from a human donor in good health (CMV status not recorded). Some clones in this sample may be carry-over from other donors' samples.

The chain is built from TRBV7-3 and TRBJ2-1; unclear D gene. CDR3 length: 14 residues. V lost 3 bases and J lost 0, with 6 bases in between. CDR1 and CDR2 from the germline V gene are SGHTA and FQGTGA. CDR3 coding DNA: TGTGCCAGCAGCTTCCTGAACTCCTACAATGAGCAGTTCTTC. It is translated as CASSFLNSYNEQFF.

The chain recombines TRBV7-9 with TRBJ1-1, with unresolved D. The CDR3 has 15 residues. V lost 5 bases and J lost 1, with 14 bases in between. The V gene's germline CDR1 is SEHNR and CDR2 FQNEAQ (reference sequence). The CDR3 nucleotides read TGTGCCAGCAGCCCCGAAGGGCGGTCGAACACTGAAGCTTTCTTT. Translation gives CASSPEGRSNTEAFF.

This clonotype appeared a few times. The chain recombines TRBV5-1 with TRBJ2-5; 7 nucleotides agree with TRBD2. The CDR3 is 14 residues long. V lost 2 bases to trimming and J lost 2 bases; unmatched junction nucleotides: 3. Germline CDR1 and CDR2: SGHRS and YFSETQ. CDR3 loop: CASSLGREQETQYF. CDR3 nucleotide sequence: TGCGCCAGCAGCTTAGGGAGGGAGCAAGAGACCCAGTACTTC. Full variable domain (missing parts from reference TRBV5-1 and TRBJ2-5): KAGVTQTPRYLIKTRGQQVTLSCSPISGHRSVSWYQQTPGQGLQFLFEYFSETQRNKGNFPGRFSGRQFSNSRSEMNVSTLELGDSALYLCASSLGREQETQYFGPGTRLLVL.

V and J are TRBV10-3 and TRBJ2-1; a possible D gene is TRBD2 (6 bases). The CDR3 runs 18 residues. From germline, CDR1 is ENHRY and CDR2 SYGVKD. Trimming left V 3 bases short and J 0 bases short, with 18 bases between. DNA for the CDR3: TGTGCCATCAGTGATATTTTGGGTATCGGGAGCTCCTACAATGAGCAGTTCTTC. Its translation is CAISDILGIGSSYNEQFF.

The sample holds a few counts of this clonotype. The chain joins TRBV7-2 to TRBJ2-7, with 13 bases that match TRBD2. V shed 1 base, J shed 2 bases, and the junction held 2 bases outside the gene matches. Germline values: CDR1 SGHTA, CDR2 FQGNSA. CDR3 length equals 16 residues. The DNA of the CDR3 is TGTGCCAGCAGCTTAGGGGGGACTAGCGGGGCCTACGAGCAGTACTTC. Translating gives CASSLGGTSGAYEQYF. The full variable domain, with the rest looked up from reference TRBV7-2 and TRBJ2-7, is GAGVSQSPSNKVTEKGKDVELRCDPISGHTALYWYRQSLGQGLEFLIYFQGNSAPDKSGLPSDRFSAERTGGSVSTLTIQRTQQEDSAVYLCASSLGGTSGAYEQYFGPGTRLTVT.

The chain has TRBV6-2 or TRBV6-3 and TRBJ2-3, with D possibly TRBD1 on 5 matching bases. Trimming left V 5 bases short and J 3 bases short, with 9 bases between. Per germline, CDR1 MNHEY and CDR2 SVGEGT. The CDR3 consists of 13 residues. CDR3 bases: TGTGCCAGCAGTCAGGGTGAAACAGATACGCAGTATTTT. Translation gives CASSQGETDTQYF.

This clonotype was detected many times. CDR3 nucleotide sequence: TGTGCCAGCAGTAGACGAAACCAGCCCCAGCATTTT. Protein: CASSRRNQPQHF. The genes are TRBV7-2 and TRBJ1-5; D gene uncertain. V was shortened by 6 bases and J by 7 bases, with 10 bases between the two germline ends. The germline V gene has CDR1 SGHTA and CDR2 FQGNSA. This CDR3 contains 12 residues.

This sequence joins TRBV6-2 or TRBV6-3 and TRBJ2-3, with TRBD2 identical over 8 bases. V gave up 4 bases and J gave up 3 bases; unmatched junction bases: 15. CDR3 length: 18 amino acids. The germline V gene encodes CDR1 MNHEY and CDR2 SVGEGT. CDR3 protein: CASSSILLGLGKTDTQYF. The CDR3 DNA sequence: TGTGCCAGCAGTTCGATACTTTTGGGACTAGGCAAAACAGATACGCAGTATTTT.

This clonotype was recorded a few times. V usage is TRBV12-3 or TRBV12-4 and J usage is TRBJ2-7; 9 bases align to TRBD1. The CDR3 is 15 amino acids. V lost 3 bases and J lost 2; bases outside the gene matches: 5. In DNA, the CDR3 is TGTGCCAGCAGTTTGGGGACAGGGCCTACCTACGAGCAGTACGTC. Translation gives CASSLGTGPTYEQYV.

The chain employs TRBV6-5 and TRBJ1-4; D may be TRBD1 (6 bases). This CDR3 contains 17 residues. Germline CDR1 is MNHEY and CDR2 is SVGAGI. Trimming stripped 6 bases from V and 3 bases from J, with 20 bases between. This CDR3 reads CASSHTPQGIANEKLFF. DNA for the CDR3: TGTGCCAGCAGCCACACGCCACAGGGTATAGCTAATGAAAAACTGTTTTTT.

The genes are TRBV11-2 and TRBJ1-4; D remains ambiguous. V lost 3 bases, J lost 0 bases, and 11 bases lay in between. CDR1 and CDR2 (germline): SGHAT, FQNNGV. This CDR3 is 16 amino acids long. CDR3 in amino acids: CASSLLYSATNEKLFF. CDR3 bases: TGTGCCAGCAGCTTGCTTTACTCTGCAACTAATGAAAAACTGTTTTTT.

This clonotype was found a few times. CDR3 coding DNA: TGTGCCAGCAGTCCGCTCCAGGGGGCCTACAATGAGCAGTTCTTC. Its translation is CASSPLQGAYNEQFF. This chain connects TRBV6-2 or TRBV6-3 to TRBJ2-1; TRBD1 matches 7 bases. The CDR3 runs to 15 residues. Germline CDR1 reads MNHEY; CDR2 reads SVGEGT. V dropped 5 bases and J dropped 2; count of bases not matched to a gene: 6.

This clonotype showed up just a few times. Written as DNA, the CDR3 is TGTGCCAGCAGCTCCGGGGACGCAACCTACGAGCAGTACTTC. Protein product: CASSSGDATYEQYF. This chain connects TRBV7-2 to TRBJ2-7, with D possibly called TRBD1 or TRBD2 (5 bases each). V was trimmed by 4 bases and J by 2 bases, leaving 12 bases between them. This CDR3 contains 14 residues. Germline assignment: CDR1 SGHTA and CDR2 FQGNSA.

This clonotype was found once. V usage is TRBV27 and J usage is TRBJ2-1; a possible D gene is TRBD2 (6 bases). The CDR3 totals 13 residues. The germline V gene has CDR1 MNHEY and CDR2 SMNVEV (reference sequence). Trimming took 0 bases from V and 9 from J, leaving 9 bases between them. CDR3 loop: CASSLSAGFEQFF. CDR3 bases: TGTGCCAGCAGTTTATCTGCGGGATTTGAGCAGTTCTTC.